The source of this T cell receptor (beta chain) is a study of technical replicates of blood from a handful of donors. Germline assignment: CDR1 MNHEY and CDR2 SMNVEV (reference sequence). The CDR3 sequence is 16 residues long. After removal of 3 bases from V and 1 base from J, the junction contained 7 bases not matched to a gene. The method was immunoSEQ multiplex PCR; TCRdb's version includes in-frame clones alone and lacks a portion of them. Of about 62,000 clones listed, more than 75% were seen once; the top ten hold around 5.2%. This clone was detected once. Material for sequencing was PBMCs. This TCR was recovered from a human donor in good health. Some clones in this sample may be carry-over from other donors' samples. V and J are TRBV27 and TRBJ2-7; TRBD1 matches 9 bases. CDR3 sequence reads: CASSLTQGALSYEQYF. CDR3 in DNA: TGTGCCAGCAGTTTGACACAGGGGGCGTTGTCCTACGAGCAGTACTTC.